These 2 T cell receptor beta chains were all obtained from the same sample, sequenced in a study of CD8 T cells in Susac syndrome. Random hexamers primed reverse transcription of about 0.45 to 1 ug RNA. TCRdb re-called the immunoSEQ multiplex PCR reads through MiXCR, storing one row per CDR3 protein. Among approximately 210,000 distinct CDR3 sequences, roughly 93% were seen once, and the ten largest hold about 0.14%. Sequenced: CD4+ T cells from PBMCs. All receptors come from a human donor with Susac syndrome.

The rearrangement uses TRBV18 and TRBJ2-5; D may be TRBD1 (5 bases). CDR1 and CDR2 from the germline V gene are KGHSH and LQKENI. This CDR3 comprises 15 residues. V was pared by 1 base and J by 1 base, with 10 bases between. DNA for the CDR3: TGTGCCAGCTCACCACGGGAAGGGGTCCAAGAGACCCAGTACTTC. Translating gives CASSPREGVQETQYF.

The CDR3 protein is CAWSGLSAIEQFF. The CDR3, as DNA: TGTGCCTGGAGTGGACTATCCGCCATTGAGCAGTTCTTC. The chain joins TRBV30 to TRBJ2-1; a possible D gene is TRBD2 (5 bases). The CDR3 covers 13 residues. Germline V CDR1 and CDR2: GTSNPN, SVGIG (reference sequence). V dropped 1 base and J dropped 9 bases, with 13 bases sitting between them. Filled out from reference TRBV30 and TRBJ2-1, the complete variable domain reads SQTIHQWPATLVQPVGSPLSLECTVEGTSNPNLYWYRQAAGRGLQLLFYSVGIGQISSEVPQNLSASRPQDRQFILSSKKLLLSDSGFYLCAWSGLSAIEQFFGPGTRLTVL.